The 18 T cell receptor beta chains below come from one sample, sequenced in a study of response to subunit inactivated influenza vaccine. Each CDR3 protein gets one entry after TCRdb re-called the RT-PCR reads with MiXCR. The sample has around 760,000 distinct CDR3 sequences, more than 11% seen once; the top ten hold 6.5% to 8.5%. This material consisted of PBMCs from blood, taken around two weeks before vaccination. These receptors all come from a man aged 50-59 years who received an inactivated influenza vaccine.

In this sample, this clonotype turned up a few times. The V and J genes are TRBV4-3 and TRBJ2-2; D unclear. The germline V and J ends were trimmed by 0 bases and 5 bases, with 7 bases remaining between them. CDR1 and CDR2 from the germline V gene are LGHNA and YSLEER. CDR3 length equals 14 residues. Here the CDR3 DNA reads TGCGCCAGCAGCCAAGATTCTCAAACCGGGGAGCTGTTTTTT. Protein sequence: CASSQDSQTGELFF.

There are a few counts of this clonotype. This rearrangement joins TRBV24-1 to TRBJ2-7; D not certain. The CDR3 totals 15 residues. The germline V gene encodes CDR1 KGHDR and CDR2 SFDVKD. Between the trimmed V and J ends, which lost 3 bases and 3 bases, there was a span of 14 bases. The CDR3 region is CATSDPPPYGYEQYF. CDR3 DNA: TGTGCCACCAGTGATCCACCACCCTACGGCTACGAGCAGTACTTC.

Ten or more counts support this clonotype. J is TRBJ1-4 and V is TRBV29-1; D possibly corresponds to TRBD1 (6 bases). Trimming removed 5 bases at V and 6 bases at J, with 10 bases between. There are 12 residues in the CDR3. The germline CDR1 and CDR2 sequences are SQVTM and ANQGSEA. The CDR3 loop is CSVQQGYEKLFF. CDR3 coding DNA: TGCAGCGTTCAACAGGGCTATGAAAAACTGTTTTTT.

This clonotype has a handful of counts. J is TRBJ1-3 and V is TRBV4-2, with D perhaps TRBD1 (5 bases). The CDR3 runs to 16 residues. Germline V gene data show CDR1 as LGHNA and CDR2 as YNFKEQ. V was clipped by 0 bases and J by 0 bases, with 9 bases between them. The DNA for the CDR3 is TGTGCCAGCAGCCAAGAGTCGACAGCCTCTGGAAACACCATATATTTT. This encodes CASSQESTASGNTIYF.

The CDR3 loop is CASRQTRYNSPLHF. DNA for the CDR3: TGTGCCAGCAGACAGACACGCTATAATTCACCCCTCCACTTT. The chain uses TRBV6-1 and TRBJ1-6; no clear D. The germline V and J ends were trimmed by 6 bases and 3 bases, with 9 bases remaining between them. There are 14 residues in the CDR3. Germline CDR1 MNHNS, CDR2 SASEGT.

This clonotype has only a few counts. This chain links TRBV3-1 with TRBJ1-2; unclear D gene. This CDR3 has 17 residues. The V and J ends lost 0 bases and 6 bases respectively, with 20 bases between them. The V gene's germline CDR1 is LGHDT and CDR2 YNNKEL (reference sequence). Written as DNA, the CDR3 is TGTGCCAGCAGCCAAGAACCTCGATTGGCGGGCGCGCATGGCTACACCTTC. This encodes CASSQEPRLAGAHGYTF.

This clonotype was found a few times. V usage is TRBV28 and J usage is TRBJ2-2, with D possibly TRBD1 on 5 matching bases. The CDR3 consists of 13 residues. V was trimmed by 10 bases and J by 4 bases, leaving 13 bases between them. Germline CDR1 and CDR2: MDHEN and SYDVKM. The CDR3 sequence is CAIQVALTGELFF. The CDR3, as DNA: TGTGCCATACAGGTAGCCCTCACCGGGGAGCTGTTTTTT.

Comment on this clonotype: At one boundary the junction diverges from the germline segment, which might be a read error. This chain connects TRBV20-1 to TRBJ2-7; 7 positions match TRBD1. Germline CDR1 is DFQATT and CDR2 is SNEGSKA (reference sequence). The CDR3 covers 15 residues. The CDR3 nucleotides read TGCAGTGCTAGACCAAGACAGGGTGGTTCCTCCGAGCAGTACTTC. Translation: CSARPRQGGSSEQYF.

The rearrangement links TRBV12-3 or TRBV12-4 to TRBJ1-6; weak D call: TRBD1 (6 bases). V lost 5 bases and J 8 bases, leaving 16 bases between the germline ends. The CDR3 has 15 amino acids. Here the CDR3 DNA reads TGTGCCAGCAGTATAGGATTCAGGGGTTATTCACCCCTCCACTTT. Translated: CASSIGFRGYSPLHF.

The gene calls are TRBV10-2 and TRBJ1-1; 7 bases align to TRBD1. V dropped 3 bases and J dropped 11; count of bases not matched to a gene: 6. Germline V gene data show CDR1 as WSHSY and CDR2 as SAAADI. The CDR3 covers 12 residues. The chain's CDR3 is CASSDQDREAFF. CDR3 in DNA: TGCGCCAGCAGTGATCAAGACAGGGAGGCTTTCTTT.

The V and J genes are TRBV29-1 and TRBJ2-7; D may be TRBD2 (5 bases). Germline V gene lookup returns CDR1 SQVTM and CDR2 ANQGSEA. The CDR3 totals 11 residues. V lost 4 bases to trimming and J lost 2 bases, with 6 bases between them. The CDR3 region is CSVVTTYEQYF. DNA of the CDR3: TGCAGCGTTGTGACTACCTACGAGCAGTACTTC.

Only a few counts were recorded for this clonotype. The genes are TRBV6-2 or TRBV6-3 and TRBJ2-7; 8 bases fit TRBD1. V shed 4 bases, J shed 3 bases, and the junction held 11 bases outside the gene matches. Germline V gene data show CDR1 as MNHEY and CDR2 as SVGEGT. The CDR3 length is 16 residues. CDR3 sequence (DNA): TGTGCCAGCAGTTGGAGATCGGACAGGGAGAACTACGAGCAGTACTTC. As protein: CASSWRSDRENYEQYF.

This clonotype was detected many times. The CDR3 nucleotides are TGCGCCAGTATGACCGGGACTAGTCGATCTGAGACCCAGTACTTC. As protein: CASMTGTSRSETQYF. The gene calls are TRBV5-1 and TRBJ2-5; 8 bases are a match to TRBD2. This CDR3 has 15 amino acids. Unmatched junction bases numbered 14, after V lost 8 bases and J lost 5 bases. CDR1 and CDR2 (germline): SGHRS, YFSETQ.

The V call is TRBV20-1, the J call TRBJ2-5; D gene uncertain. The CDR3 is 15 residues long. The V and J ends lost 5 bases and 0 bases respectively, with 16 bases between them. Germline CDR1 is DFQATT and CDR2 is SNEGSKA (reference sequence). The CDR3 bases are TGCAGTGCTCGAATGCTAGGGATAAACCAAGAGACCCAGTACTTC. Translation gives CSARMLGINQETQYF.

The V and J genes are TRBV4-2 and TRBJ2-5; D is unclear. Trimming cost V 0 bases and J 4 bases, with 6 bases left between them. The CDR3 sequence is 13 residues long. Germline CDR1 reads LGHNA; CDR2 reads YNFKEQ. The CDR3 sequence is CASSQESTETQYF. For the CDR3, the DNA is TGTGCCAGCAGCCAAGAGTCGACAGAGACCCAGTACTTC.

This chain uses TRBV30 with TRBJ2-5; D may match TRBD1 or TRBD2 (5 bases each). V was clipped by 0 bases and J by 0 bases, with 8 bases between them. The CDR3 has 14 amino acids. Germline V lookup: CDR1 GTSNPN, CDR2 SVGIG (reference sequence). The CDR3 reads CAWSVWGYQETQYF. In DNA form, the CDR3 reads TGTGCCTGGAGTGTCTGGGGGTACCAAGAGACCCAGTACTTC.

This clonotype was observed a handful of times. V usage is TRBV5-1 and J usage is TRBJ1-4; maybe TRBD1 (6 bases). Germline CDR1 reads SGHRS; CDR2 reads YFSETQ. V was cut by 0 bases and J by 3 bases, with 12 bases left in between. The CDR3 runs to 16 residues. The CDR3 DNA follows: TGCGCCAGCAGCTTGGGGTCCGGGGGGCCTAATGAAAAACTGTTTTTT. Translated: CASSLGSGGPNEKLFF.

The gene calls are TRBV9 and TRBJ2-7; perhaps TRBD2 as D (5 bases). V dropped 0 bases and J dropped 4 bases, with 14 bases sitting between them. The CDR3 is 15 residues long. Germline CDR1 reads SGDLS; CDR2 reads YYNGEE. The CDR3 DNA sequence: TGTGCCAGCAGCGTAGAAAGCGGAGGACCTTACGAGCAGTACTTC. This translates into CASSVESGGPYEQYF.